This TCR beta chain came from a study of Graves' ophthalmopathy and Graves' hyperthyroidism. Study conclusions and caveats: The blood repertoire also included most expanded thyroid clonotypes above 0.001 frequency. This model predicted ophthalmopathy progression (sensitivity 70.59%, specificity around 72%).

Of note for this clonotype: Its target is not known.

The sequenced template was RNA, covering the TCR beta CDR3 region. First-round RT-PCR used HTBI primers; second-round multiplex PCR followed. Using its own MiXCR run on the multiplex PCR reads, TCRdb lists one record per CDR3 protein. This repertoire shows under 350,000 distinct CDR3 sequences, about 17% found once; its top ten account for about 12%. All donors with ophthalmopathy were recorded as having moderate-to-severe activity, CAS ≥3, NOSPECS ≥4 and a duration under 3 months. As the starting material, 9.5 to 10 ml of fresh peripheral blood yielded the PBMCs. The V gene lost 3 bases and the J gene lost 7 bases, with 16 bases spanning the gap. The CDR3 is 15 amino acids. CDR1 LNHNV and CDR2 YYDKDF come from the germline V gene (reference sequence).

The specimen sequenced was peripheral blood. The rearrangement links TRBV15 to TRBJ1-5; D is ambiguous. This TCR derives from an adult man with Graves' ophthalmopathy. The CDR3 DNA reads as TGTGCCACCAGCAGTTTGGTCAGCTTGGGACAGCCCCAGCATTTT. Protein: CATSSLVSLGQPQHF.